One sample yielded the 9 T cell receptor beta chains listed below, sequenced in a study of blood T cell repertoires in COVID-19. Repertoires were generated with immunoSEQ multiplex PCR, while TCRdb's copy carries only in-frame clones and drops some. The table has about 290,000 clones, around nine tenths seen once. Sequencing was done on a sample of peripheral blood. The origin of the receptors is a woman aged 30 to 39 with COVID-19, enrolled during active disease.

This clone was counted between two and nine times. The chain links TRBV5-8 to TRBJ1-6; D might be TRBD1 (5 bases). Trimming stripped 1 base from V and 8 bases from J, with 10 bases between. The CDR3 totals 14 residues. CDR1 is SGHTS, CDR2 YDEGEE, per germline. The CDR3 here is CASSLPQGYSPLHF. CDR3 in DNA: TGTGCCAGCAGCTTGCCCCAGGGTTATTCACCCCTCCACTTT.

The chain has TRBV5-6 and TRBJ1-2, with a weak D call TRBD1 (5 bases). Looked up from germline, CDR1 is SGHDT and CDR2 is YYEEEE. Trimming removed 5 bases at V and 0 bases at J, with 11 bases between. The CDR3 is 14 residues long. CDR3 bases: TGTGCCAGCAGGCCACGGGGGGCTAACTATGGCTACACCTTC. It is translated as CASRPRGANYGYTF.

This chain connects TRBV3-1 (or the pseudogene TRBV3-2) to TRBJ2-1; D unresolved. Trimming stripped 5 bases from V and 0 bases from J, with 8 bases between. Germline-derived CDR1 and CDR2 are LGHDT and YNNKEL (reference sequence). The CDR3 extends over 14 amino acids. The CDR3 DNA sequence: TGTGCCAGCAGCTCCTCGAGCTCCTACAATGAGCAGTTCTTC. Encoded protein: CASSSSSSYNEQFF.

V gene TRBV5-1 combines with J gene TRBJ2-7, with a tentative D call TRBD1 (5 bases). V dropped 0 bases and J dropped 2 bases, with 9 bases sitting between them. CDR1 and CDR2 from the germline V gene are SGHRS and YFSETQ. The CDR3 is 14 residues long. The CDR3 loop reads CASSLGGQTYEQYF. Written as DNA, the CDR3 is TGCGCCAGCAGCTTGGGGGGCCAGACCTACGAGCAGTACTTC.

The chain carries TRBV14 and TRBJ2-1; TRBD2 matches at 7 bases. This CDR3 has 15 amino acids. The V gene end was trimmed by 7 bases and the J gene end by 3 bases; junction bases not matched to a gene: 9. The germline CDR1 and CDR2 sequences are SGHDN and FVKESK. The CDR3 coding sequence is TGTGCCAGCACCTTCCGTGGGGGGGACTACAATGAGCAGTTCTTC. Encoded protein: CASTFRGGDYNEQFF.

The chain is built from TRBV5-6 and TRBJ2-6; TRBD1 might be the D (5 bases). This CDR3 spans 15 amino acids. Trimming removed 4 bases at V and 0 bases at J, with 8 bases between. Germline lookup yields CDR1 SGHDT and CDR2 YYEEEE. In nucleotides, the CDR3 is TGTGCCAGCAGCACTGACAGCTCTGGGGCCAACGTCCTGACTTTC. Protein product: CASSTDSSGANVLTF.

The chain has TRBV2 and TRBJ2-7; 14 positions agree with TRBD2. CDR1 SNHLY and CDR2 FYNNEI come from the germline V gene. V gave up 7 bases and J gave up 7 bases; unmatched junction bases: 6. CDR3 length: 14 residues. CDR3 coding DNA: TGTGCCAGCACCAGACTAGCGGGGGGGCTTGAGCAGTACTTC. It yields the protein CASTRLAGGLEQYF.

The rearrangement links TRBV5-1 to TRBJ1-4, with D uncertain. The V and J ends lost 4 bases and 3 bases respectively, with 13 bases between them. Germline V gives CDR1 SGHRS, CDR2 YFSETQ. The CDR3 has 15 residues. The CDR3 is CASSGRGNSNEKLFF. For the CDR3, the DNA is TGCGCCAGCAGCGGCCGGGGTAACTCTAATGAAAAACTGTTTTTT.

This chain joins TRBV19 and TRBJ1-2; 8 bases are shared with TRBD1. CDR3 length equals 14 residues. CDR1 is LNHDA, CDR2 SQIVND, per germline (reference sequence). V shed 10 bases and J 1 base; nucleotides not matched to a gene: 8. CDR3 amino acids: CATTGGSFNYGYTF. The CDR3 region has the DNA TGTGCCACTACAGGGGGGAGTTTTAACTATGGCTACACCTTC.